The 9 T cell receptor beta chains in this list originate from one sample, sequenced in a study of blood T cell repertoires in COVID-19. Sequenced by immunoSEQ multiplex PCR; TCRdb stores in-frame clones only, minus some. The sample contains over 120,000 clones, about 89% of which appear only once. Material: PBMCs or T cells enriched from blood (not recorded which). The receptors derive from a man in his 60s who had recovered from COVID-19.

CDR3 region: CSVDEIGQRGYTF. CDR3 nucleotides: TGCAGCGTTGACGAGATTGGGCAGCGGGGCTACACCTTC. The chain couples TRBV29-1 to TRBJ1-2; D not resolved. The CDR3 is made up of 13 amino acids. The V gene's germline CDR1 is SQVTM and CDR2 ANQGSEA. Trimming stripped 3 bases from V and 8 bases from J, with 16 bases between.

The CDR3 DNA follows: TGTGCCAGCCGAGGACTAGCGGGGAACAATGAGCAGTTCTTC. It codes for CASRGLAGNNEQFF. The V and J genes are TRBV27 and TRBJ2-1; TRBD2 matches at 12 bases. CDR3 length: 14 amino acids. The J segment lost 5 bases and the V segment lost 8 bases, leaving 4 bases of the junction unmatched. Germline V CDR1 and CDR2: MNHEY, SMNVEV (reference sequence).

The rearrangement joins TRBV7-9 to TRBJ1-5; D is uncertain. The germline V gene encodes CDR1 SEHNR and CDR2 FQNEAQ (reference sequence). Trimming stripped 2 bases from V and 4 bases from J, with 6 bases between. The CDR3 is made up of 13 amino acids. The CDR3 sequence: CASSLSVNQPQHF. In nucleotides, the CDR3 is TGTGCCAGCAGCTTAAGCGTTAATCAGCCCCAGCATTTT.

A single count supports this clone. The gene calls are TRBV19 and TRBJ2-1; TRBD2 matches 12 bases. Losses at the gene ends were 5 bases for V and 8 bases for J; bases not matched to a gene: 7. Germline values: CDR1 LNHDA, CDR2 SQIVND (reference sequence). CDR3 length: 15 amino acids. The CDR3 DNA reads TGTGCCAGTAGTGAAACTAGCGGGAGGTTTGATGAGCAGTTCTTC. It yields the protein CASSETSGRFDEQFF.

The V and J genes are TRBV3-1 (or the pseudogene TRBV3-2) and TRBJ2-2; 7 bases map to TRBD1. With V trimmed by 1 base and J by 6 bases, 8 bases remained unmatched. This CDR3 spans 16 amino acids. Germline lookup yields CDR1 LGHDT and CDR2 YNNKEL (reference sequence). The CDR3 DNA is TGTGCCAGCAGCCAAGGACTGACAGGGTTGGCCGGGGAGCTGTTTTTT. Amino acid sequence: CASSQGLTGLAGELFF.

V is TRBV4-1 and J is TRBJ1-1; 8 positions agree with TRBD1. This CDR3 contains 13 residues. The V gene end was trimmed by 5 bases and the J gene end by 11 bases; junction bases not matched to a gene: 10. Looked up from germline, CDR1 is MGHRA and CDR2 is YSYEKL. The CDR3 is CASSFGQGGEAFF. The CDR3 nucleotides read TGCGCCAGCAGCTTTGGACAGGGTGGGGAGGCTTTCTTT.

The chain carries TRBV30 and TRBJ1-4; 7 bases agree with TRBD1. Germline V gene data show CDR1 as GTSNPN and CDR2 as SVGIG (reference sequence). This CDR3 is built from 16 residues. Trimming at V came to 4 bases and at J to 6 bases, leaving 14 bases not matched to a gene. The CDR3 loop reads CAWNNLLRDRDEKLFF. The CDR3 region has the DNA TGTGCCTGGAACAATCTACTCCGGGACAGAGATGAAAAACTGTTTTTT.

The rearrangement joins TRBV2 to TRBJ1-5; 7 bases line up with TRBD1. V shed 3 bases, J shed 7 bases, and the junction held 6 bases outside the gene matches. The CDR3 is 14 amino acids. Germline V lookup: CDR1 SNHLY, CDR2 FYNNEI. This chain's CDR3 is CASSEDRKGQPQHF. The CDR3 DNA sequence: TGTGCCAGCAGTGAGGACAGGAAAGGGCAGCCCCAGCATTTT.

The chain joins TRBV11-2 to TRBJ2-7; tentatively, D is TRBD2 (6 bases). V lost 5 bases, J lost 6 bases, and 11 bases lay in between. Germline values: CDR1 SGHAT, CDR2 FQNNGV. This CDR3 contains 12 residues. CDR3 sequence reads: CASSGLAFEQYF. The DNA for the CDR3 is TGTGCCAGCAGCGGCCTAGCGTTCGAGCAGTACTTC.